Sequencing of this T cell receptor beta chain was carried out in a study of blood T cell repertoires in COVID-19 (dated by TCRdb to 2018 to 2021). Regarding the research as a whole: Samples covering the acute and convalescent phases of COVID-19 were provided by collaborators in the United States, Italy and Spain. The sample metadata nearly always contained a de-identified subject ID, COVID-19 status, age in years and sex. The material from the prospective study consisted of cDNA or gDNA derived from T cells, B-cell-depleted T cells, or PBMCs. Where available, HLA class I and class II types were obtained from metadata supplied by the sample provider rather than from assay-based typing. The repertoires were made available in a free public database intended to serve as a resource for research on the immune response to SARS-CoV-2. The samples were drawn from two sources: the first 160 participants of the ongoing ImmuneRACE study, and 950 to 1,500 subjects contributed by 6 global collaborators. The dataset comprised deeply sampled blood TCRbeta repertoires from subjects exposed to, actively infected with, or recovered from COVID-19.

CDR1 and CDR2 (SGHDN, FVKESK) derive from the germline V gene. Spanning cysteine to phenylalanine, the CDR3 consists of 14 amino acids. The only DNA kept is the CDR3, 42 bases in frame from the first base. The trim is 4 bases for V and 0 bases for J, with a gap of 9 bases between the germline ends. Findings and caveats that apply to the study as a whole: How much clinical and demographic metadata was included differed by source and by participant, and the metadata was provided uncurated.

Collaborating institutions collected whole blood in K2EDTA tubes following their own protocols. Collaborator samples were shipped for TCRbeta analysis as frozen whole blood, isolated PBMCs, or DNA extracted from either sample type. Remarks on this clone: Its antigen is currently not known. Base qualities are not recorded, but no much larger clone differs from it by a single base.

TCRbeta CDR3 regions were amplified from genomic DNA by means of the immunoSEQ Assay, a bias-controlled multiplex PCR. From the authors' description of their analysis: Nucleated cell counts per sample were estimated from amplification of reference gene primers within the assay. To quantify the absolute abundance of each unique TCRbeta CDR3 rearrangement, sequence reads were collapsed and filtered. For each sample, productive Simpson clonality was calculated by taking the square root of Simpson's diversity index across productive rearrangements. The clones in this table, taken by TCRdb from immuneACCESS, are in-frame only. Not every clone is retained; where verified, under half of the shortfall comes from an unresolved V gene, and the cause of the rest is unknown. The V and J calls and clone size come from that table; D and trimming were worked out from the DNA. The sample profile shows about 110,000 clones; roughly four fifths of them were found once. 15% to 20% of the sample lies in the top ten.

Sequencing was carried out using peripheral blood. This receptor was taken from a woman aged 55-69 years with acute or convalescent COVID-19. Rearrangement joined TRBV14 to TRBJ1-2; a weak D assignment points to TRBD1 (6 bases agree). This receptor carries the CDR3 CASSPQGPNYGYTF. The nucleotides are TGTGCCAGCAGCCCACAGGGACCTAACTATGGCTACACCTTC.